The text below deals with one TCR beta chain. The sample originates from a study of blood T cell repertoires in COVID-19. Study background: The United States, Italy and Spain supplied acute and convalescent COVID-19 samples. Sources were T cells, B-cell-depleted T cells, or PBMCs; the material itself was cDNA or gDNA.

CDR3 length: 17 residues. Germline lookup yields CDR1 SGHTA and CDR2 FQGTGA. Losses at the gene ends were 5 bases for V and 6 bases for J; bases not matched to a gene: 14. Original methodology: Reference gene primer amplification in the assay estimated nucleated cell counts. Assay: immunoSEQ multiplex PCR; the TCRdb copy retains only in-frame clones and omits some. V and J calls and clone size are given by that table; D and trimming were obtained from the DNA. The profile shows hundreds of thousands of clones, approximately 89% of them singletons. This sequence was found in a woman aged 45-59 years who had recovered from COVID-19. The rearrangement joins TRBV7-3 to TRBJ2-3; 10 nucleotides match TRBD1. Sequencing used peripheral blood. CDR3 sequence (DNA): TGTGCCAGCAGCCCCGAGGGGGGACAGGGGATTAGGGATACGCAGTATTTT. Its protein product is CASSPEGGQGIRDTQYF.